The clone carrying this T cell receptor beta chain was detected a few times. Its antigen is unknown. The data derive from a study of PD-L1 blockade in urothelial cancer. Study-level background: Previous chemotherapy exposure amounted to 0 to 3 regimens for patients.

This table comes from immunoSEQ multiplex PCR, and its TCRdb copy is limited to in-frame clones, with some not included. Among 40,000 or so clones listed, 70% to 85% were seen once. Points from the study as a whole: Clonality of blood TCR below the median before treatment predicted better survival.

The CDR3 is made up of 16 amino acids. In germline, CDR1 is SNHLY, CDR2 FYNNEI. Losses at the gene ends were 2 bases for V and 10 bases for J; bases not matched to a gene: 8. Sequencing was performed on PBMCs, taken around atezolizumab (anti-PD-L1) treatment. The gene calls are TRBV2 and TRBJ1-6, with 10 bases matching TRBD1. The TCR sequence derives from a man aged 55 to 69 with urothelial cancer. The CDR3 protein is CASSEWRTGGLSPLHF. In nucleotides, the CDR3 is TGTGCCAGCAGTGAATGGAGGACAGGGGGTTTGTCACCCCTCCACTTT. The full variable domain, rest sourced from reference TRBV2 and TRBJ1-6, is EPEVTQTPSHQVTQMGQEVILRCVPISNHLYFYWYRQILGQKVEFLVSFYNNEISEKSEIFDDQFSVERPDGSNFTLKIRSTKLEDSAMYFCASSEWRTGGLSPLHFGNGTRLTVT.